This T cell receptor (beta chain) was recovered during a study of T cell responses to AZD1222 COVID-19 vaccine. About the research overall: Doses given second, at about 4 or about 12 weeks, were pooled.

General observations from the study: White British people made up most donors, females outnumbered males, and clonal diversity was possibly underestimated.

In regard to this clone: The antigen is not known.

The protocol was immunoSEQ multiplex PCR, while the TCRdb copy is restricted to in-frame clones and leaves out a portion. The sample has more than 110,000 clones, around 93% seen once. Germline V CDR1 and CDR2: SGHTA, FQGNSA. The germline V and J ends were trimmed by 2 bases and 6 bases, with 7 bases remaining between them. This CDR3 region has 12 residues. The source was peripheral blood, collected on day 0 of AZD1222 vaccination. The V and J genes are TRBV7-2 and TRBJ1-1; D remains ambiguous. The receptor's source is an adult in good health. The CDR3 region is CASSLNAAEAFF. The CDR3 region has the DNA TGTGCCAGCAGCTTAAACGCGGCTGAAGCTTTCTTT.